The 7 T cell receptor beta chains reported below all come from one sample, sequenced in a study of graft-versus-host responses after intestinal transplantation. These receptors have no identified antigens. Generated by immunoSEQ multiplex PCR, the TCRdb table keeps only in-frame clones and is missing some. The sample carries 100,000 or so clones, more than 75% recorded once. The sample consisted of unstimulated CD4+ T cells sorted from spleen or lymph node cells, taken before transplant. The origin of the receptors is a human donor who was the organ donor for an intestinal transplant.

This clone has only a few counts. The chain uses TRBV6-6 and TRBJ2-7; D gene unclear. The germline V and J ends were trimmed by 0 bases and 9 bases, with 15 bases remaining between them. Germline V gene sequence: CDR1 MNHNY, CDR2 SVGAGI (reference sequence). The CDR3 is 14 amino acids. The CDR3 reads CASSYSPPMDGQYF. The CDR3 DNA reads TGTGCCAGCAGTTACTCCCCCCCGATGGACGGGCAGTACTTC.

This chain uses TRBV30 with TRBJ1-3; possible D gene TRBD1, 5 bases. The CDR3 runs to 13 residues. V lost 0 bases to trimming and J lost 6 bases, with 9 bases between them. Germline V gene data show CDR1 as GTSNPN and CDR2 as SVGIG (reference sequence). The CDR3 loop reads CAWSVQGVNTIYF. As DNA, the CDR3 is TGTGCCTGGAGTGTCCAAGGGGTAAACACCATATATTTT.

This rearrangement joins TRBV27 to TRBJ1-6; D uncertain. The CDR3 totals 15 residues. Germline CDR1 and CDR2: MNHEY and SMNVEV (reference sequence). V was pared by 7 bases and J by 3 bases, with 13 bases between. CDR3 in DNA: TGTGCCAGCAAAATCGATAATAGCTATAATTCACCCCTCCACTTT. It encodes CASKIDNSYNSPLHF.

This clone has more than one count but fewer than ten. The chain carries TRBV7-3 and TRBJ2-6; no reliable D call. Germline values: CDR1 SGHTA, CDR2 FQGTGA. The CDR3 spans 17 residues. Trimming stripped 5 bases from V and 0 bases from J, with 14 bases between. Written as DNA, the CDR3 is TGTGCCAGCAGCGCCACCCGGATAAGCTCTGGGGCCAACGTCCTGACTTTC. It encodes CASSATRISSGANVLTF.

This clone has only one observation. This chain links TRBV6-1 with TRBJ1-2; the D is unclear. Trimming pared 3 bases from V and 0 bases from J, leaving 20 bases between. The V gene's germline CDR1 is MNHNS and CDR2 SASEGT. CDR3 length: 18 residues. CDR3 sequence reads: CASSDFIGSAGSNYGYTF. CDR3 DNA: TGTGCCAGCAGTGATTTTATAGGTTCGGCGGGGTCTAACTATGGCTACACCTTC.

The CDR3 loop reads CASSSLRTGTDTQYF. CDR3 nucleotides: TGTGCCAGCAGCTCTCTACGGACAGGCACAGATACGCAGTATTTT. The chain carries TRBV5-4 and TRBJ2-3; tentative D call: TRBD1 (6 bases). Trimming cost V 3 bases and J 1 base, with 12 bases left between them. CDR1 and CDR2 from the germline V gene are SGHNT and YYREEE (reference sequence). This CDR3 is 15 amino acids long.

The chain combines TRBV5-1 with TRBJ2-1; 9 bases line up with TRBD1. This CDR3 contains 15 residues. V was clipped by 4 bases and J by 4 bases; unmatched bases: 6. Germline loops: CDR1 SGHRS, CDR2 YFSETQ. The CDR3 loop is CASSVDRGSYNEQFF. The CDR3 coding sequence is TGCGCCAGCAGCGTAGACAGGGGGTCGTACAATGAGCAGTTCTTC.